The 6 T cell receptor beta chains in this list originate from one sample, sequenced in a study of T-cell memory formation after mild COVID-19. TCRdb reprocessed the 5' RACE reads with MiXCR, giving one entry per CDR3 protein. Among 150,000 to 200,000 distinct CDR3 sequences listed, around a fifth were seen once. The source material was PBMCs or a T cell subset sorted from them (not recorded which). The receptors here all came from an adult woman who had mild COVID-19 (a few samples of this study predate the infection). Cell type and time point are not known.

The chain recombines TRBV4-2 with TRBJ2-1; TRBD2 aligns across 9 bases. Germline CDR1 LGHNA, CDR2 YNFKEQ. The J segment lost 8 bases and the V segment lost 0 bases, leaving 5 bases of the junction unmatched. The CDR3 is 15 residues long. The CDR3 here is CASSQDLAGTDEQFF. The DNA for the CDR3 is TGTGCCAGCAGCCAAGACCTAGCGGGAACGGATGAGCAGTTCTTC.

This clonotype has more than one count but fewer than ten. The chain recombines TRBV9 with TRBJ2-3; TRBD2 might be the D (5 bases). The CDR3 runs 17 residues. CDR1 and CDR2 from the germline V gene are SGDLS and YYNGEE. Trimming removed 4 bases at V and 2 bases at J, with 20 bases between. In nucleotides, the CDR3 is TGTGCCAGCAGCCCACACGAAGCGGTAACGATCACAGATACGCAGTATTTT. It yields the protein CASSPHEAVTITDTQYF.

The chain carries TRBV24-1 and TRBJ2-2; tentatively, D is TRBD2 (6 bases). This CDR3 has 17 residues. V lost 4 bases and J 0 bases, leaving 14 bases between the germline ends. Germline V lookup: CDR1 KGHDR, CDR2 SFDVKD. The CDR3 DNA sequence: TGTGCCACCAGTGAGGCCTGGACTACCTCGAACACCGGGGAGCTGTTTTTT. It specifies CATSEAWTTSNTGELFF.

The V gene is TRBV2, the J gene TRBJ2-7; D may correspond to TRBD1 or TRBD2 (5 bases each). This CDR3 has 13 residues. The V and J ends lost 7 bases and 1 base respectively, with 11 bases between them. Germline V CDR1 and CDR2: SNHLY, FYNNEI. The CDR3: CASTGTESYEQYF. As DNA, the CDR3 is TGTGCCAGCACCGGGACGGAGTCCTACGAGCAGTACTTC.

The chain links TRBV9 to TRBJ2-1; 7 positions match TRBD2. CDR1 is SGDLS, CDR2 YYNGEE, per germline. The CDR3 runs 15 residues. With V trimmed by 4 bases and J by 6 bases, 10 bases remained unmatched. The CDR3 region has the DNA TGTGCCAGCAGCCCTAGAGTCCTAGCGGCCAATGAGCAGTTCTTC. This translates into CASSPRVLAANEQFF.

The genes are TRBV12-3 or TRBV12-4 and TRBJ1-1; 7 bases agree with TRBD1. The CDR3 is made up of 15 amino acids. With V trimmed by 4 bases and J by 0 bases, 5 bases remained unmatched. CDR3 bases: TGTGCCAGCAGTTGGACAGGTTTTATGAACACTGAAGCTTTCTTT. It translates to CASSWTGFMNTEAFF.